This TCR beta chain originates from a study of blood T cells in healthy people across ages. Germline V lookup: CDR1 MNHNS, CDR2 SASEGT. There are 14 residues in the CDR3. V lost 8 bases and J lost 0, with 11 bases in between. Together with a sample-barcoded 5' primer, a J-beta primer mix was included in a second PCR lasting roughly 6 to 12 cycles. Each of the samples gave a minimum of 2.5 million paired-end reads that contained CDR3. In TCRdb, the 5' RACE reads were re-called with MiXCR into one record per CDR3 protein. The table shows 1.5 million to 2 million distinct CDR3 sequences, with about 50% occurring only once.

The sequenced material came from blood. The sequence was collected from a woman aged 40 to 50 in good health. V gene TRBV6-1 combines with J gene TRBJ1-5, with a weak D call TRBD1 (6 bases). CDR3 nucleotides: TGTGCCAGCTTCGGACAGAGTAGCAATCAGCCCCAGCATTTT. It yields the protein CASFGQSSNQPQHF.